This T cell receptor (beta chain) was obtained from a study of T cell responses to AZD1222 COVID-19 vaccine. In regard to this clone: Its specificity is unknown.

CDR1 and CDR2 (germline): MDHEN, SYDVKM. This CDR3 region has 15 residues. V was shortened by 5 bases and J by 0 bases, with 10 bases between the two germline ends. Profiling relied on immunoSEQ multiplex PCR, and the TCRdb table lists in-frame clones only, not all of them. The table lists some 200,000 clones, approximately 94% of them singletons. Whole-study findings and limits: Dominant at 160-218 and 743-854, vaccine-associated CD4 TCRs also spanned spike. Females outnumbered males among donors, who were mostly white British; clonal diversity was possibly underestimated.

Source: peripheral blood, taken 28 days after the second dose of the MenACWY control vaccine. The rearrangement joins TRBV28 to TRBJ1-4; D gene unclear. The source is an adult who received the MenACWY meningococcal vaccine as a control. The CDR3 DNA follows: TGTGCCAGCAGTAGTCCGGGAACAACTAATGAAAAACTGTTTTTT. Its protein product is CASSSPGTTNEKLFF.